One sample yielded the 27 T cell receptor beta chains listed below, sequenced in a study of blood T cell repertoires in COVID-19. Sequencing was performed with immunoSEQ multiplex PCR; in TCRdb, only in-frame clones are kept and a portion is missing. Of approximately 70,000 clones in the sample, around 90% were seen once. Input material: peripheral blood. The receptors shown here come from a woman aged 50 to 65 with COVID-19, enrolled during active disease.

CDR3 protein: CASSFLTHPGQYF. The DNA for the CDR3 is TGTGCCAGCAGTTTCCTCACTCATCCCGGGCAGTACTTC. This sequence joins TRBV27 and TRBJ2-7; D remains ambiguous. Trimming took off 3 bases at V and 9 bases at J, with 15 bases between the two ends. The CDR3 has 13 amino acids. Germline V lookup: CDR1 MNHEY, CDR2 SMNVEV (reference sequence).

This sequence joins TRBV6-2 or TRBV6-3 and TRBJ1-1, with TRBD1 as a possible D gene (5 bases). The CDR3 has 17 amino acids. CDR1 and CDR2 from the germline V gene are MNHEY and SVGEGT. Between the trimmed V and J ends, which lost 0 bases and 0 bases, there was a span of 14 bases. The CDR3 DNA reads TGTGCCAGCAGTTACTCCACTCGCAGGGTAATGAACACTGAAGCTTTCTTT. Translated: CASSYSTRRVMNTEAFF.

V and J are TRBV3-1 (or the pseudogene TRBV3-2) and TRBJ2-1, with a possible D match to TRBD2 (6 bases). Trimming shortened V by 2 bases and J by 5 bases, and 7 bases separated the two germline ends. CDR1 and CDR2 from the germline V gene are LGHDT and YNNKEL (reference sequence). This CDR3 is built from 13 residues. The CDR3 loop reads CASSQRGDNEQFF. As DNA, the CDR3 is TGTGCCAGCAGCCAACGCGGGGACAATGAGCAGTTCTTC.

The rearrangement uses TRBV4-1 and TRBJ1-5; no reliable D call. The CDR3 contains 14 residues. Looked up from germline, CDR1 is MGHRA and CDR2 is YSYEKL. Trimming took off 2 bases at V and 3 bases at J, with 8 bases between the two ends. DNA for the CDR3: TGCGCCAGCAGCCAATGGAGGAACAATCAGCCCCAGCATTTT. Its protein product is CASSQWRNNQPQHF.

The V gene is TRBV21-1, the J gene TRBJ1-5. TRBV21-1 is recorded as a pseudogene. This CDR3 is 15 amino acids long. The chain's CDR3 is CASSPYPGTHQPQHF. The CDR3 DNA sequence: TGTGCCAGCAGCCCCTACCCCGGGACTCATCAGCCCCAGCATTTT.

DNA for the CDR3: TGCGCCAGCAGCTTTAAAATCCAGGGCAGGACGTCCTACGAGCAGTACTTC. It encodes CASSFKIQGRTSYEQYF. V is TRBV5-1 and J is TRBJ2-7, with D maybe TRBD1 (5 bases). The CDR3 contains 17 residues. CDR1 SGHRS and CDR2 YFSETQ come from the germline V gene. Trimming stripped 2 bases from V and 1 base from J, with 19 bases between. Full variable domain (remainder filled in from reference TRBV5-1 and TRBJ2-7): KAGVTQTPRYLIKTRGQQVTLSCSPISGHRSVSWYQQTPGQGLQFLFEYFSETQRNKGNFPGRFSGRQFSNSRSEMNVSTLELGDSALYLCASSFKIQGRTSYEQYFGPGTRLTVT.

The chain employs TRBV11-3 and TRBJ2-1, with 9 positions matching TRBD2. This CDR3 region has 20 residues. Losses at the gene ends were 5 bases for V and 5 bases for J; bases not matched to a gene: 22. Germline values: CDR1 SGHNT, CDR2 YENEEA. The CDR3: CASSPDGYPAGGPGDNEQFF. CDR3 in DNA: TGTGCCAGCAGCCCCGACGGGTATCCGGCGGGAGGGCCGGGAGACAATGAGCAGTTCTTC.

The rearrangement uses TRBV28 and TRBJ1-1, with D uncertain. Germline CDR1 and CDR2: MDHEN and SYDVKM. Trimming removed 2 bases from V and 1 base from J, with 8 bases in between. There are 14 residues in the CDR3. CDR3 nucleotide sequence: TGTGCCAGCAGTTTAGGGCTAAAGAACACTGAAGCTTTCTTT. Translation: CASSLGLKNTEAFF.

V usage is TRBV27 and J usage is TRBJ2-1, with D uncertain. Trimming removed 6 bases at V and 0 bases at J, with 12 bases between. Germline CDR1 reads MNHEY; CDR2 reads SMNVEV (reference sequence). The CDR3 spans 15 residues. The CDR3 sequence is CASRRDSSSYNEQFF. The DNA for the CDR3 is TGTGCCAGCAGGCGAGACTCCAGCTCCTACAATGAGCAGTTCTTC.

The chain uses TRBV28 and TRBJ2-3; 9 positions agree with TRBD2. This CDR3 is built from 15 residues. V was pared by 6 bases and J by 5 bases, with 9 bases of the junction left unmatched. Germline V gene sequence: CDR1 MDHEN, CDR2 SYDVKM. The CDR3 sequence: CASSLAGALQDTQYF. The CDR3 bases are TGTGCCAGCAGCTTAGCGGGAGCCCTCCAAGATACGCAGTATTTT.

The chain has TRBV5-1 and TRBJ2-1; 9 bases are a match to TRBD2. Germline V lookup: CDR1 SGHRS, CDR2 YFSETQ. The CDR3 runs 15 residues. The trim removed 5 bases at V and 5 bases at J, leaving 8 bases unmatched. DNA for the CDR3: TGCGCCAGCAGAGTCGGGACTAGCAGAAACAATGAGCAGTTCTTC. Its translation: CASRVGTSRNNEQFF.

This chain connects TRBV6-5 to TRBJ1-1; D unclear. The CDR3 has 14 residues. Germline loops: CDR1 MNHEY, CDR2 SVGAGI. Trimming pared 4 bases from V and 1 base from J, leaving 10 bases between. CDR3 nucleotide sequence: TGTGCCAGCAGTTCCGGGGTGGGGAACACTGAAGCTTTCTTT. It yields the protein CASSSGVGNTEAFF.

The V and J genes are TRBV3-1 (or the pseudogene TRBV3-2) and TRBJ1-1; 8 bases map to TRBD1. Trimming cost V 8 bases and J 1 base; bases outside gene matches: 6. This CDR3 comprises 14 residues. Germline loops: CDR1 LGHDT, CDR2 YNNKEL (reference sequence). The CDR3 region has the DNA TGTGCCAGCGGTACGACAGGGGCGAACACTGAAGCTTTCTTT. Translation gives CASGTTGANTEAFF.

The V and J genes are TRBV19 and TRBJ1-3; no reliable D call. Trimming cost V 2 bases and J 1 base, with 9 bases left between them. Germline values: CDR1 LNHDA, CDR2 SQIVND (reference sequence). CDR3 length: 15 residues. The CDR3 loop is CASSIKRPSGNTIYF. The CDR3 DNA reads TGTGCCAGTAGTATAAAGAGGCCATCTGGAAACACCATATATTTT.

The rearrangement uses TRBV10-3 and TRBJ2-3, with 10 bases matching TRBD2. Trimming cost V 0 bases and J 3 bases; bases outside gene matches: 0. CDR3 length: 15 amino acids. Germline V gene lookup returns CDR1 ENHRY and CDR2 SYGVKD. Here the CDR3 reads CAISESSGGTDTQYF. The DNA of the CDR3 is TGTGCCATCAGTGAGTCTAGCGGGGGGACAGATACGCAGTATTTT.

This chain connects TRBV27 to TRBJ2-7; D call uncertain. CDR3 length: 12 residues. Trimming shortened V by 3 bases and J by 3 bases, and 6 bases separated the two germline ends. Germline lookup yields CDR1 MNHEY and CDR2 SMNVEV (reference sequence). The CDR3 sequence is CASSLTGYEQYF. The CDR3, as DNA: TGTGCCAGCAGTTTGACGGGCTACGAGCAGTACTTC.

The rearrangement links TRBV7-8 to TRBJ2-7, with 10 bases identical to TRBD1. V shed 5 bases, J shed 3 bases, and the junction held 7 bases outside the gene matches. The CDR3 runs 15 residues. Germline CDR1 is SGHVS and CDR2 is FQNEAQ. The CDR3: CASSPRTGGNYEQYF. CDR3 DNA: TGTGCCAGCAGCCCGAGGACAGGGGGGAACTACGAGCAGTACTTC. Using reference TRBV7-8 and TRBJ2-7 for the parts outside the CDR3, the full variable domain is GAGVSQSPRYKVAKRGQDVALRCDPISGHVSLFWYQQALGQGPEFLTYFQNEAQLDKSGLPSDRFFAERPEGSVSTLKIQRTQQEDSAVYLCASSPRTGGNYEQYFGPGTRLTVT.

The table lists this clone with a few counts. The chain combines TRBV24-1 with TRBJ2-2; 7 bases line up with TRBD1. After removal of 3 bases from V and 4 bases from J, the junction contained 7 bases not matched to a gene. CDR3 length: 16 amino acids. The germline V gene has CDR1 KGHDR and CDR2 SFDVKD. CDR3 protein: CATSDPTTGTTGELFF. The CDR3 nucleotides read TGTGCCACCAGTGATCCCACGACAGGGACCACCGGGGAGCTGTTTTTT.

The chain recombines TRBV13 with TRBJ2-1, with D maybe TRBD2 (6 bases). Germline V CDR1 and CDR2: PRHDT, FYEKMQ (reference sequence). The CDR3 runs to 13 residues. V was pared by 11 bases and J by 6 bases, with 17 bases between. CDR3 in amino acids: CAGGVATLNEQFF. CDR3 sequence (DNA): TGTGCCGGCGGGGTAGCGACCCTCAATGAGCAGTTCTTC.

The chain joins TRBV2 to TRBJ1-5; weak D call: TRBD1 (6 bases). Trimming took off 5 bases at V and 5 bases at J, with 10 bases between the two ends. Germline CDR1 reads SNHLY; CDR2 reads FYNNEI. The CDR3 runs to 13 residues. The CDR3 here is CASSRDNHQPQHF. CDR3 coding DNA: TGTGCCAGCAGTAGGGACAACCATCAGCCCCAGCATTTT.

The gene calls are TRBV7-9 and TRBJ1-1, with no clear D. V shed 5 bases and J shed 5 bases, with 12 bases lying between them. This CDR3 has 13 amino acids. CDR1 is SEHNR and CDR2 is FQNEAQ in the germline V gene (reference sequence). The CDR3 is CASSHGYGTEAFF. The CDR3 coding sequence is TGTGCCAGCAGCCACGGGTATGGGACTGAAGCTTTCTTT.

As DNA, the CDR3 is TGCAGCGTCCGGTCTTCCAATGGCTACACCTTC. It is translated as CSVRSSNGYTF. The V gene is TRBV29-1, the J gene TRBJ1-2, with no clear D. This CDR3 has 11 residues. Between the trimmed V and J ends, which lost 6 bases and 6 bases, there was a span of 11 bases. Germline values: CDR1 SQVTM, CDR2 ANQGSEA.

This chain uses TRBV3-1 (or the pseudogene TRBV3-2) with TRBJ1-1, with D uncertain. Germline V CDR1 and CDR2: LGHDT, YNNKEL (reference sequence). The length of the CDR3 is 21 residues. The V and J ends lost 0 bases and 1 base respectively, with 27 bases between them. The CDR3 sequence is CASSQDPPGLRRSARNTEAFF. As DNA, the CDR3 is TGTGCCAGCAGCCAAGATCCCCCGGGCCTTCGGAGGTCGGCTAGGAACACTGAAGCTTTCTTT.

J is TRBJ1-2 and V is TRBV6-6; 8 nucleotides match TRBD1. Germline V CDR1 and CDR2: MNHNY, SVGAGI (reference sequence). V shed 4 bases and J 2 bases; nucleotides not matched to a gene: 6. The CDR3 has 15 residues. CDR3 amino acids: CASSLTGATNYGYTF. The CDR3 DNA follows: TGTGCCAGCAGTTTGACAGGGGCGACAAACTATGGCTACACCTTC.

The chain combines TRBV19 with TRBJ1-5; a weak D match, TRBD1 (6 bases). This CDR3 spans 13 amino acids. V lost 7 bases to trimming and J lost 5 bases, with 12 bases between them. Germline assignment: CDR1 LNHDA and CDR2 SQIVND (reference sequence). The CDR3 region has the DNA TGTGCCAGTAATGGGACACCGCATCAGCCCCAGCATTTT. Encoded protein: CASNGTPHQPQHF.

The CDR3 DNA follows: TGTGCCAGCAGTTTCCCGGGACTGGCCTACAATGAGCAGTTCTTC. The encoded protein is CASSFPGLAYNEQFF. The chain combines TRBV28 with TRBJ2-1; D is perhaps TRBD2 (6 bases). Trimming pared 3 bases from V and 2 bases from J, leaving 11 bases between. This CDR3 region has 15 residues. Germline loops: CDR1 MDHEN, CDR2 SYDVKM.

Only a few counts were recorded for this clone. V and J are TRBV18 and TRBJ2-1, with a tentative D call TRBD2 (5 bases). There are 13 residues in the CDR3. V was trimmed by 3 bases and J by 8 bases, leaving 11 bases between them. Germline V gene data show CDR1 as KGHSH and CDR2 as LQKENI. The CDR3 DNA reads as TGTGCCAGCTCACCGGAAAGGCGGGATGAGCAGTTCTTC. Residues: CASSPERRDEQFF.